The 14 T cell receptor beta chains below were found in one sample sequenced in a study of human T cells and chemical hapten exposure (dated by TCRdb to about 2021). The library was made by RACE. Sequencing instrument: NextSeq 500. Using fastp trimming at Q25 and MiXCR clonotype assembly, TCRdb reanalyzed the public sequencing data and kept in-frame beta chains. All rows with the same CDR3 protein become a single entry with the most common DNA and genes. For this sample the table gives more than 300,000 distinct CDR3 sequences, of which 4% to 6% were detected only once. The top ten hold 2% to 3% of the sample. The intended sense of this specimen's time point label: pre-sensitization, week 0. The treatment or condition label, read with the paper, signifies: therapeutic diphenylcyclopropenone sensitization with weekly scalp DPC. The specimen comprised whole blood, sampled in connection with sensitization to the hapten diphenylcyclopropenone (DPC). Source of these receptors: a woman aged 50 to 60 with alopecia areata. Some clones in this sample may be carry-over from other donors' samples.

This clonotype has a handful of counts. CDR3 DNA sequence: TGTGCCAGCAGCTTGGAGCAGGGGGCAGCTGGAAACACCATATATTTT. This sequence encodes CASSLEQGAAGNTIYF. V usage is TRBV5-4 and J usage is TRBJ1-3; 8 positions match TRBD1. The V gene's germline CDR1 is SGHNT and CDR2 YYREEE (reference sequence). This CDR3 spans 16 amino acids. Unmatched junction bases numbered 4, after V lost 0 bases and J lost 2 bases.

V is TRBV29-1 and J is TRBJ2-7; D perhaps matches TRBD1 (5 bases). Trimming took 0 bases from V and 2 from J, leaving 17 bases between them. The CDR3 length is 16 residues. Germline values: CDR1 SQVTM, CDR2 ANQGSEA. The CDR3 region is CSVEEGPRQGTYEQYF. In DNA form, the CDR3 reads TGCAGCGTTGAAGAAGGTCCGCGTCAGGGAACCTACGAGCAGTACTTC.

This clonotype was observed a handful of times. The genes are TRBV20-1 and TRBJ1-2; no clear D gene. The CDR3 runs to 13 residues. Looked up from germline, CDR1 is DFQATT and CDR2 is SNEGSKA (reference sequence). The germline V and J ends were trimmed by 3 bases and 5 bases, with 13 bases remaining between them. Written as DNA, the CDR3 is TGCAGTGCTAGTTTGCCAGCTACTTATGGCTACACCTTC. This translates into CSASLPATYGYTF.

The V gene is TRBV20-1, the J gene TRBJ2-1; D is ambiguous. Germline values: CDR1 DFQATT, CDR2 SNEGSKA (reference sequence). The CDR3 totals 15 residues. V shed 3 bases and J shed 9 bases, with 21 bases lying between them. CDR3 residues: CSARHLGMGWVEQFF. The CDR3 bases are TGCAGTGCTAGGCACCTGGGGATGGGGTGGGTTGAGCAGTTCTTC.

This clonotype was observed at least ten times. V and J are TRBV29-1 and TRBJ1-1; tentatively, D is TRBD1 (6 bases). The CDR3 is 12 residues long. Trimming stripped 3 bases from V and 3 bases from J, with 8 bases between. Per germline, CDR1 SQVTM and CDR2 ANQGSEA. CDR3 protein: CSVDKGDTEAFF. CDR3 DNA sequence: TGCAGCGTTGATAAGGGGGACACTGAAGCTTTCTTT. Drawing the rest from reference TRBV29-1 and TRBJ1-1, the complete variable domain is SAVISQKPSRDICQRGTSLTIQCQVDSQVTMMFWYRQQPGQSLTLIATANQGSEATYESGFVIDKFPISRPNLTFSTLTVSNMSPEDSSIYLCSVDKGDTEAFFGQGTRLTVV.

This clonotype has a handful of counts. V and J are TRBV6-5 and TRBJ2-3; 9 bases are shared with TRBD2. CDR1 is MNHEY and CDR2 is SVGAGI in the germline V gene. The CDR3 length is 14 residues. The V gene end was trimmed by 8 bases and the J gene end by 4 bases; junction bases not matched to a gene: 7. CDR3 DNA sequence: TGTGCCAGCCAGCGAGCGGGGGGCCCAGATACGCAGTATTTT. Its translation is CASQRAGGPDTQYF.

This clonotype was found many times. This chain connects TRBV25-1 to TRBJ1-3; weak D call: TRBD1 (6 bases). CDR3 length equals 14 residues. Trimming left V 7 bases short and J 5 bases short, with 15 bases between. The germline V gene encodes CDR1 MGHDK and CDR2 SYGVNS. CDR3 loop: CASKSGQRRNTIYF. The CDR3 bases are TGTGCCAGCAAATCGGGACAACGAAGAAACACCATATATTTT.

At least ten counts were recorded for this clonotype. J is TRBJ1-4 and V is TRBV15; TRBD1 might be the D (5 bases). V lost 3 bases, J lost 4 bases, and 6 bases lay in between. CDR3 length: 13 residues. From germline, CDR1 is LNHNV and CDR2 YYDKDF (reference sequence). This CDR3 is CATSRTVNEKLFF. The CDR3 DNA follows: TGTGCCACCAGCAGGACAGTTAATGAAAAACTGTTTTTT. The whole variable domain, filled in from reference TRBV15 and TRBJ1-4, reads DAMVIQNPRYQVTQFGKPVTLSCSQTLNHNVMYWYQQKSSQAPKLLFHYYDKDFNNEADTPDNFQSRRPNTSFCFLDIRSPGLGDTAMYLCATSRTVNEKLFFGSGTQLSVL.

This clonotype was observed many times. The J gene is TRBJ2-4, the V gene TRBV6-2 or TRBV6-3; 8 bases are shared with TRBD1. This CDR3 comprises 19 residues. The germline V gene has CDR1 MNHEY and CDR2 SVGEGT. V was pared by 2 bases and J by 1 base, with 13 bases of the junction left unmatched. CDR3 sequence reads: CASSYATGRGRKAKNIQYF. The CDR3 DNA sequence: TGTGCCAGCAGTTACGCCACGGGCAGGGGGCGGAAGGCCAAAAACATTCAGTACTTC.

The sample holds many counts of this clonotype. The genes are TRBV9 and TRBJ2-7, with D possibly matching TRBD2 (6 bases). Trimming stripped 3 bases from V and 2 bases from J, with 12 bases between. CDR1 and CDR2 from the germline V gene are SGDLS and YYNGEE. The CDR3 is 14 residues long. CDR3 in DNA: TGTGCCAGCAGCGAGGGACTCGCTCCCTACGAGCAGTACTTC. This codes for CASSEGLAPYEQYF.

This clonotype occurred a few times. This sequence joins TRBV4-3 and TRBJ2-7; unclear D gene. The CDR3 extends over 13 amino acids. V lost 4 bases and J lost 5, with 12 bases in between. Germline loops: CDR1 LGHNA, CDR2 YSLEER. In DNA form, the CDR3 reads TGCGCCAGCAGCCCCTTCGTGAAGGACGAGCAGTACTTC. Its translation is CASSPFVKDEQYF.

The J gene is TRBJ2-7, the V gene TRBV20-1; maybe TRBD2 (6 bases). Germline V gives CDR1 DFQATT, CDR2 SNEGSKA (reference sequence). The CDR3 covers 12 residues. Trimming took off 3 bases at V and 7 bases at J, with 13 bases between the two ends. The CDR3 coding sequence is TGCAGTGCTAGGGACTACTCTACGGAGCAGTACTTC. This translates into CSARDYSTEQYF.

The V and J genes are TRBV11-2 and TRBJ1-4; D unresolved. Trimming pared 5 bases from V and 4 bases from J, leaving 5 bases between. The CDR3 length is 12 residues. Germline lookup yields CDR1 SGHAT and CDR2 FQNNGV. CDR3 sequence (DNA): TGTGCCAGCAGCCTTTATAATGAAAAACTGTTTTTT. Its protein product is CASSLYNEKLFF.

This clonotype has a count of ten or more. This sequence joins TRBV27 and TRBJ1-1; D is ambiguous. Trimming removed 3 bases from V and 0 bases from J, with 8 bases in between. The CDR3 is 14 amino acids. The germline V gene has CDR1 MNHEY and CDR2 SMNVEV (reference sequence). CDR3 DNA sequence: TGTGCCAGCAGTTTGAGGACGATGAACACTGAAGCTTTCTTT. As protein: CASSLRTMNTEAFF.